This TCR beta chain stems from a study of CD8 T cells in ankylosing spondylitis. TCRdb re-analysed the 5' RACE reads in MiXCR, keeping a single row per CDR3 protein. The table records over 30,000 distinct CDR3 sequences, around an eighth of them present only once. Looked up from germline, CDR1 is LGHNA and CDR2 is YSLEER. The CDR3 is made up of 16 amino acids. Trimming pared 0 bases from V and 2 bases from J, leaving 12 bases between. This clonotype was counted a few times. Its antigen remains unidentified. Study findings and constraints: The authors reported significant enrichment of disease-linked clones in matched ankylosing spondylitis synovial fluid.

The chain employs TRBV4-3 and TRBJ2-3; D is uncertain. This receptor was taken from a male donor with ankylosing spondylitis. Specimen: synovial fluid, either unsorted or a sorted T cell fraction (not recorded which). CDR3 sequence: CASSQDPGDHTDTQYF. The DNA of the CDR3 is TGCGCCAGCAGCCAAGATCCCGGAGACCACACAGATACGCAGTATTTT.